This T cell receptor beta chain was retrieved from a study of T cell changes during pregnancy in multiple sclerosis. Libraries were prepared by immunoSEQ multiplex PCR; TCRdb keeps only in-frame clonotypes and omits some of them. The sample carries fewer than 65,000 clones, roughly 89% recorded once. The CDR3 contains 14 residues. Losses at the gene ends were 5 bases for V and 1 base for J; bases not matched to a gene: 4. CDR1 and CDR2 (germline): SEHNR, FQNEAQ (reference sequence). The sequence came from a female donor in good health, enrolled as a control in a pregnancy study. The chain recombines TRBV7-9 with TRBJ2-5, with TRBD2 matching over 7 bases. Sequenced here: peripheral blood, sampled in the third trimester of pregnancy. The CDR3 protein is CASSLGLGQETQYF. The CDR3 region has the DNA TGTGCCAGCAGCCTAGGACTAGGCCAAGAGACCCAGTACTTC.